Given below is one TCR beta chain in context. The same CDR3 can be traced to other DNA sequences in this sample. This record comes from a study of shared clonotypes between healthy human individuals. As for the study in general: Samples came from a couple of female and a few male donors aged 18 to 49.

Germline CDR1 is MDHEN and CDR2 is SYDVKM. The germline V and J ends were trimmed by 8 bases and 0 bases, with 10 bases remaining between them. This CDR3 comprises 13 residues. Investigators spread the genomic DNA of each subset evenly over several immunoSEQ plates. In the source study's methods: Filtering differed for immunoSEQ, which gave only junction sequences without quality scores. Using immunoSEQ multiplex PCR, the repertoire was profiled, and TCRdb retains in-frame clones only, with some absent. Clone size and V and J calls were adopted from that table, with D and trimming inferred from the DNA. The sample has 2 million to 2.5 million clones; more than 90% are singletons.

Sequencing was carried out using naive CD4+ T cells sorted from blood. As to subset: CD45RA+ positively selected. The chain has TRBV28 and TRBJ1-1; D may be TRBD1 (5 bases). The origin of this receptor is a man between 18 and 35 years old in good health. The CDR3 sequence: CASRGTLNTEAFF. The CDR3 DNA sequence: TGTGCCAGCCGAGGGACCTTGAACACTGAAGCTTTCTTT.